This passage covers 21 T cell receptor beta chains from one sample sequenced in a study of beta chain features in type 1 diabetes (dated by TCRdb to 2016 to 2019). The method behind the library was the immunoSEQ multiplex PCR assay. The High Capacity cDNA Reverse Transcription Kit was used to reverse transcribe all of the isolated RNA, meaning that expressed TCRB transcripts were what got sequenced. Entries here come from immuneACCESS through TCRdb and include only in-frame sequences with V and J called. Some clones fail to appear in such tables; in the studies checked, an unresolved V gene covers under half of the shortfall, and the cause of the remainder is unknown. The sample profile shows 20,000 to 30,000 clones; almost 50% of them were found once. 0.3% of the sample goes to the ten largest clones. These receptors' targets are unknown. General findings and caveats noted by the study authors: In all four CD4+ subsets, TCRB CDR3 length was moderately but significantly shorter in type 1 diabetes patients.

What was sequenced was stem cell memory CD4+ T cells from blood. What this sample's cell subset or site label stands for: stem cell-like memory CD4+ T cells. The receptors come from a man aged 25-45 years with type 1 diabetes.

V and J are TRBV5-1 and TRBJ2-3; 8 nucleotides align to TRBD1. Trimming removed 0 bases from V and 5 bases from J; junction bases left unmatched: 5. CDR3 length: 15 residues. The germline gives CDR1 SGHRS, CDR2 YFSETQ. CDR3 nucleotides: TGCGCCAGCAGCTTGGAACAGGGGGGCCTAGATACGCAGTATTTT. Amino acid sequence: CASSLEQGGLDTQYF. The whole variable domain, remainder taken from reference TRBV5-1 and TRBJ2-3, is KAGVTQTPRYLIKTRGQQVTLSCSPISGHRSVSWYQQTPGQGLQFLFEYFSETQRNKGNFPGRFSGRQFSNSRSEMNVSTLELGDSALYLCASSLEQGGLDTQYFGPGTRLTVL.

This rearrangement joins TRBV9 to TRBJ2-7; D unclear. There are 15 residues in the CDR3. V was trimmed by 0 bases and J by 0 bases, leaving 10 bases between them. Germline CDR1 and CDR2: SGDLS and YYNGEE. The CDR3 is CASSVGLESSYEQYF. The DNA of the CDR3 is TGTGCCAGCAGCGTAGGGCTAGAGAGCTCCTACGAGCAGTACTTC.

In this sample, this clone turned up once. The rearrangement joins TRBV30 to TRBJ1-4, with TRBD1 matching over 7 bases. The CDR3 sequence is 15 residues long. Germline CDR1 GTSNPN, CDR2 SVGIG (reference sequence). With 3 bases clipped from V and 5 bases from J, the junction kept 9 bases outside the gene matches. The CDR3, as DNA: TGTGCCTGGAGCCTCAGGGGACAGAGGAATGAAAAACTGTTTTTT. It is translated as CAWSLRGQRNEKLFF.

This clone came up once. The chain uses TRBV21-1 and TRBJ1-6; the DNA was not compared with TRBD1, the D call given in the table. TRBV21-1 is flagged as a pseudogene. The CDR3 covers 17 residues. The CDR3 DNA reads TGTGCCAGCAGCAAAGCTCCTGACAGGGGGCTGTGTTCACCCCTCCACTTT. This codes for CASSKAPDRGLCSPLHF.

This sequence joins TRBV10-3 and TRBJ2-7; perhaps TRBD2 as D (5 bases). The CDR3 is made up of 15 amino acids. The V end was cut by 4 bases, the J end by 0 bases, with 13 bases between. The V gene's germline CDR1 is ENHRY and CDR2 SYGVKD. CDR3 DNA: TGTGCCATCAGTGTGGGCGGGTCGAGCTCCTACGAGCAGTACTTC. Amino acid sequence: CAISVGGSSSYEQYF.

The chain couples TRBV6-5 to TRBJ1-2; D is possibly TRBD1 (6 bases). V gave up 4 bases and J gave up 8 bases, with 14 bases separating them. Germline CDR1 reads MNHEY; CDR2 reads SVGAGI. There are 13 residues in the CDR3. The CDR3 region is CASSSWTVDGYTF. CDR3 bases: TGTGCCAGCAGTTCGTGGACAGTGGACGGCTACACCTTC.

The chain is built from TRBV11-2 and TRBJ2-1; TRBD1 matches 10 bases. CDR3 length: 16 amino acids. Germline-derived CDR1 and CDR2 are SGHAT and FQNNGV. V dropped 5 bases and J dropped 7; count of bases not matched to a gene: 11. Written as DNA, the CDR3 is TGTGCCAGCAGCCCAAAAGACAGGGGGCGATTGAATGAGCAGTTCTTC. This encodes CASSPKDRGRLNEQFF.

The V and J genes are TRBV7-2 and TRBJ1-2; D gene ambiguous. Per the germline V gene, CDR1 is SGHTA and CDR2 is FQGNSA. This CDR3 is 13 amino acids long. With 5 bases removed from V and 8 bases from J, the gap between germline ends came to 15 bases. This chain's CDR3 is CASSRVISEGYTF. In nucleotides, the CDR3 is TGTGCCAGCAGCCGGGTTATCAGTGAGGGCTACACCTTC.

The chain carries TRBV30 and TRBJ2-1; 7 bases align to TRBD2. The trim removed 0 bases at V and 6 bases at J, leaving 5 bases unmatched. Germline CDR1 GTSNPN, CDR2 SVGIG (reference sequence). This CDR3 comprises 14 residues. This CDR3 is CAWSVGGSVNEQFF. The DNA for the CDR3 is TGTGCCTGGAGTGTAGGCGGGAGTGTCAATGAGCAGTTCTTC.

This clone was seen a few times. The J gene is TRBJ1-2, the V gene TRBV7-2; 7 bases are a match to TRBD1. CDR1 SGHTA and CDR2 FQGNSA come from the germline V gene. The CDR3 runs 15 residues. The J segment lost 5 bases and the V segment lost 4 bases, leaving 10 bases of the junction unmatched. CDR3 in amino acids: CASSSQEGAWYGYTF. The CDR3 bases are TGTGCCAGCAGCTCCCAGGAGGGGGCGTGGTATGGCTACACCTTC.

In nucleotides, the CDR3 is TGTGCCAGCTCACGTATAGAGCTCCCTGAGACCCAGTACTTC. Its protein product is CASSRIELPETQYF. The chain couples TRBV18 to TRBJ2-5; the D is unclear. There are 14 residues in the CDR3. The V end lost 4 bases, the J end lost 5 bases, and 14 bases lay between the germline ends. Germline values: CDR1 KGHSH, CDR2 LQKENI.

The gene calls are TRBV18 and TRBJ2-5; 7 bases match TRBD1. The CDR3 sequence is 14 residues long. The ends lost 2 bases at V and 11 bases at J; junction bases unmatched: 11. Looked up from germline, CDR1 is KGHSH and CDR2 is LQKENI. CDR3 in amino acids: CASSPETGTRWQYF. CDR3 nucleotide sequence: TGTGCCAGCTCACCAGAGACAGGGACCCGCTGGCAGTACTTC.

The rearrangement uses TRBV6-1 and TRBJ2-3; 10 nucleotides line up with TRBD2. V shed 0 bases, J shed 2 bases, and the junction held 5 bases outside the gene matches. Germline-derived CDR1 and CDR2 are MNHNS and SASEGT. This CDR3 is built from 17 residues. CDR3 bases: TGTGCCAGCAGTGAAGCAGGAACTAGCGGGGCCACAGATACGCAGTATTTT. Its translation is CASSEAGTSGATDTQYF.

The chain uses TRBV25-1 and TRBJ1-1; D is unclear. This CDR3 is 13 amino acids long. Germline CDR1 reads MGHDK; CDR2 reads SYGVNS. V was trimmed by 8 bases and J by 7 bases, leaving 17 bases between them. CDR3 loop: CASGREGRDEAFF. DNA of the CDR3: TGTGCCAGCGGCCGCGAAGGGCGGGATGAAGCTTTCTTT.

This clone was found a few times. The V and J genes are TRBV9 and TRBJ2-1; 9 bases match TRBD2. The CDR3 consists of 15 residues. The V gene end was trimmed by 0 bases and the J gene end by 8 bases; junction bases not matched to a gene: 6. Germline V lookup: CDR1 SGDLS, CDR2 YYNGEE. Written as DNA, the CDR3 is TGTGCCAGCAGCGTAGGTAGCGGGAGTGTGGATGAGCAGTTCTTC. It specifies CASSVGSGSVDEQFF.

J is TRBJ2-1 and V is TRBV5-1, with TRBD2 matching 10 bases. Germline CDR1 SGHRS, CDR2 YFSETQ. The J segment lost 8 bases and the V segment lost 1 base, leaving 9 bases of the junction unmatched. The CDR3 is 16 amino acids. CDR3 sequence reads: CASSLRTSGTNDEQFF. CDR3 in DNA: TGCGCCAGCAGCTTGCGAACTAGCGGGACCAACGATGAGCAGTTCTTC.

The CDR3 DNA sequence: TGTGCCTCGGGACAGACCAACTCTGGAAACACCATATATTTT. The encoded protein is CASGQTNSGNTIYF. This rearrangement joins TRBV7-9 to TRBJ1-3; 7 bases are shared with TRBD1. The CDR3 length is 14 residues. V gave up 11 bases and J gave up 0 bases; unmatched junction bases: 7. The germline CDR1 and CDR2 sequences are SEHNR and FQNEAQ (reference sequence).

V gene TRBV2 combines with J gene TRBJ1-5; TRBD1 matches 9 bases. This CDR3 contains 16 residues. With V trimmed by 6 bases and J by 9 bases, 15 bases remained unmatched. Germline-derived CDR1 and CDR2 are SNHLY and FYNNEI. CDR3 residues: CASSLGTGNPLGPQHF. The CDR3 DNA follows: TGTGCCAGCAGCCTAGGGACAGGGAACCCTCTTGGGCCCCAGCATTTT.

The rearrangement links TRBV6-6 to TRBJ2-7, with TRBD2 as a possible D gene (5 bases). CDR1 is MNHNY and CDR2 is SVGAGI in the germline V gene (reference sequence). CDR3 size: 16 residues. V was clipped by 2 bases and J by 5 bases, with 19 bases between them. The CDR3 loop is CASSYTRTPRIDEQYF. For the CDR3, the DNA is TGTGCCAGCAGTTACACCCGGACTCCGCGGATCGACGAGCAGTACTTC.

This clone was seen just once. This chain links TRBV5-1 with TRBJ2-1, with TRBD2 matching 11 bases. Trimming cost V 3 bases and J 4 bases; bases outside gene matches: 15. This CDR3 contains 19 residues. In germline, CDR1 is SGHRS, CDR2 YFSETQ. The CDR3 DNA follows: TGCGCCAGCAGCTCCCTAGGTCTAGCGGGAGGATTAAGTTACAATGAGCAGTTCTTC. It specifies CASSSLGLAGGLSYNEQFF. Variable domain in full (rest from reference TRBV5-1 and TRBJ2-1): KAGVTQTPRYLIKTRGQQVTLSCSPISGHRSVSWYQQTPGQGLQFLFEYFSETQRNKGNFPGRFSGRQFSNSRSEMNVSTLELGDSALYLCASSSLGLAGGLSYNEQFFGPGTRLTVL.

A few counts support this clone. The V and J genes are TRBV5-6 and TRBJ1-5; 8 positions agree with TRBD1. Per the germline V gene, CDR1 is SGHDT and CDR2 is YYEEEE. The CDR3 loop spans 13 amino acids. The V segment lost 4 bases and the J segment 8 bases; nucleotides outside the gene matches: 5. The CDR3 region has the DNA TGTGCCAGCAGCCAGGGGGCTGGGAAGCCCCAGCATTTT. This gives the protein CASSQGAGKPQHF.